The sequence of this T cell receptor (beta chain) was determined in a study of T cells in Graves' hyperthyroidism and ophthalmopathy. The V gene's germline CDR1 is KGHDR and CDR2 SFDVKD. V dropped 4 bases and J dropped 4; count of bases not matched to a gene: 8. This CDR3 contains 15 residues. Amplification of TCR beta CDR3 regions was performed using RNA transcripts as template. Using the HTBI primer set, a first-round RT-PCR was run on the TCR CDR3. One entry per CDR3 protein, called by TCRdb with MiXCR from the multiplex PCR reads. The sample lists roughly 500,000 distinct CDR3 sequences; more than 45% were seen once.

Sequenced input: peripheral blood or thyroid tissue (not recorded which). The sequence came from an adult woman with Graves' disease, either hyperthyroidism or ophthalmopathy (not recorded which). This chain links TRBV24-1 with TRBJ2-5; 7 bases are a match to TRBD2. CDR3 amino acids: CATSDQTIAGETQYF. The CDR3 DNA reads TGTGCCACCAGTGACCAGACGATAGCGGGAGAGACCCAGTACTTC.